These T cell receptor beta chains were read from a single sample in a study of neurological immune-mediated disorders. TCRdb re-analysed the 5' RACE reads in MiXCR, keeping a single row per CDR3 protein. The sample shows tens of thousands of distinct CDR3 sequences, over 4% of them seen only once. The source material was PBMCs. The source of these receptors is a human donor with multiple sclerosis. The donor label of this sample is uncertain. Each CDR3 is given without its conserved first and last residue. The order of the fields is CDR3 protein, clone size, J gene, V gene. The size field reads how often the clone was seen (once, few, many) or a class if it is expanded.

ASSLVTGQRLVLH many TRBJ1-5 TRBV5-5
ASSRQVRNGYT many TRBJ1-2 TRBV12-3/TRBV12-4
ASSLGGTESLHEQY many TRBJ2-7 TRBV5-1
SARGSGANVLT few TRBJ2-6 TRBV29-1
ASSSQGIPPYEQY many TRBJ2-7 TRBV28
ANRTQGAVYNEQF many TRBJ2-1 TRBV6-6
ASKDSLPTEAF many TRBJ1-1 TRBV14
ASSLRAINTEAF many TRBJ1-1 TRBV5-1
ASSYGAQVGGYT many TRBJ1-2 TRBV6-6
ASSLLGDEQF many TRBJ2-1 TRBV6-2/TRBV6-3
SVQGGGNQPQH many TRBJ1-5 TRBV20-1
ASSADRSNSYGYT few TRBJ1-2 TRBV18
ASGGLKPYEQY few TRBJ2-7 TRBV19